Below, 17 T cell receptor beta chains from the same sample are listed, as sequenced in a study of beta chain features in type 1 diabetes. Study outcomes and limitations: In all four CD4+ subsets, TCRB CDR3 length was significantly, moderately reduced in type 1 diabetes.

Reverse transcribing all isolated RNA meant expressed TCRB transcripts were sequenced. Profiled with immunoSEQ multiplex PCR; TCRdb holds only in-frame clones, not every one. The table has 85,000 to 110,000 clones, 25% to 35% seen once. What these receptors recognize is not known. Sequencing was done on a sample of central memory CD4+ T cells from blood. These receptors came from a woman between 18 and 29 years old with type 1 diabetes.

This clone has ten or more counts. V is TRBV2 and J is TRBJ2-7, with D maybe TRBD2 (7 bases). Trimming stripped 7 bases from V and 3 bases from J, with 16 bases between. In germline, CDR1 is SNHLY, CDR2 FYNNEI. The CDR3 runs 14 residues. CDR3 nucleotide sequence: TGTGCCAGCACGGAGGGGGGGATAGGCTACGAGCAGTACTTC. Protein sequence: CASTEGGIGYEQYF.

This clone was observed a few times. The chain links TRBV7-8 to TRBJ2-1; TRBD2 matches 11 bases. CDR1 is SGHVS, CDR2 FQNEAQ, per germline. V shed 3 bases, J shed 5 bases, and the junction held 6 bases outside the gene matches. This CDR3 contains 16 residues. The CDR3 DNA sequence: TGTGCCAGCAGCTTCGGGCTAGCGGGAGGTAACAATGAGCAGTTCTTC. This gives the protein CASSFGLAGGNNEQFF.

This clone showed up just a few times. The CDR3 here is CAINEKSGNTIYF. The CDR3 bases are TGTGCCATCAACGAGAAGTCTGGAAACACCATATATTTT. V and J are TRBV10-3 and TRBJ1-3; D is uncertain. V lost 7 bases and J 1 base, leaving 8 bases between the germline ends. Per germline, CDR1 ENHRY and CDR2 SYGVKD. The CDR3 is made up of 13 amino acids.

This clone turned up a few times. The chain uses TRBV28 and TRBJ2-6; tentative D call: TRBD1 (5 bases). This CDR3 is 16 amino acids long. V shed 4 bases and J shed 6 bases, with 16 bases lying between them. The germline CDR1 and CDR2 sequences are MDHEN and SYDVKM. CDR3 region: CASSSPDIQSANVLTF. The CDR3 DNA follows: TGTGCCAGCAGTTCCCCGGACATTCAGTCGGCCAACGTCCTGACTTTC.

The rearrangement joins TRBV2 to TRBJ2-1; TRBD1 might be the D (5 bases). Trimming removed 4 bases from V and 10 bases from J, with 14 bases in between. Germline V lookup: CDR1 SNHLY, CDR2 FYNNEI. This CDR3 is 13 amino acids long. CDR3 sequence reads: CASSVWGFEEQFF. DNA of the CDR3: TGTGCCAGCAGTGTGTGGGGCTTTGAAGAGCAGTTCTTC.

The CDR3 bases are TGTGCCAGCAGCTCAGCGAGGGCAACGAGCGGGACCGAGAGAGATACGCAGTATTTT. Translating gives CASSSARATSGTERDTQYF. V is TRBV11-2 and J is TRBJ2-3; the match to TRBD2 covers 7 bases. There are 19 residues in the CDR3. The germline CDR1 and CDR2 sequences are SGHAT and FQNNGV. The V and J ends lost 4 bases and 5 bases, in that order; junction bases with no gene match: 21.

This clone occurred a few times. The gene calls are TRBV5-1 and TRBJ2-3, with D possibly TRBD2 on 6 matching bases. V lost 1 base and J 9 bases, leaving 27 bases between the germline ends. CDR3 length: 18 residues. Germline lookup yields CDR1 SGHRS and CDR2 YFSETQ. Here the CDR3 DNA reads TGCGCCAGCAGCTTGAACAGGCCTGCGGGGACGCGGAATGGGACGCAGTATTTT. Amino acid sequence: CASSLNRPAGTRNGTQYF.

This clone appeared a few times. This sequence joins TRBV11-2 and TRBJ2-5; tentative D call: TRBD2 (5 bases). In germline, CDR1 is SGHAT, CDR2 FQNNGV. Deletions cut 3 bases from V and 2 bases from J, with 7 bases between. The CDR3 is made up of 13 amino acids. The chain's CDR3 is CASSFGGQETQYF. The CDR3 nucleotides are TGTGCCAGCAGCTTTGGCGGGCAAGAGACCCAGTACTTC.

This clone was counted only a few times. The V gene is TRBV7-2, the J gene TRBJ2-2; D not certain. CDR3 length: 13 amino acids. V shed 5 bases and J shed 1 base, with 5 bases lying between them. Germline values: CDR1 SGHTA, CDR2 FQGNSA. The CDR3 sequence is CASSPQNTGELFF. The CDR3 nucleotides read TGTGCCAGCAGCCCCCAGAACACCGGGGAGCTGTTTTTT.

This clone was seen only a few times. The chain recombines TRBV30 with TRBJ1-4; D is perhaps TRBD1 (5 bases). The germline gives CDR1 GTSNPN, CDR2 SVGIG (reference sequence). Trimming took off 1 base at V and 8 bases at J, with 14 bases between the two ends. This CDR3 has 14 amino acids. The DNA of the CDR3 is TGTGCCTGGAGTGGGGCAGGGCCTAGGGAAAAACTGTTTTTT. Translated, it gives CAWSGAGPREKLFF.

The chain joins TRBV6-6 to TRBJ2-7; TRBD1 matches 11 bases. The V gene's germline CDR1 is MNHNY and CDR2 SVGAGI (reference sequence). The CDR3 is 14 residues long. V lost 7 bases and J lost 4; bases outside the gene matches: 6. The CDR3 DNA follows: TGTGCCAGCAATTGGGGACAGGGGGATTACGAGCAGTACTTC. It yields the protein CASNWGQGDYEQYF.

The chain couples TRBV11-3 to TRBJ2-5; TRBD2 might be the D (6 bases). The CDR3 is made up of 15 amino acids. Germline V lookup: CDR1 SGHNT, CDR2 YENEEA. Deletions cut 6 bases from V and 5 bases from J, with 19 bases between. The CDR3 nucleotides are TGTGCCAGCAGTCGAGACTGGAGGGCGGGGGAGACCCAGTACTTC. Protein sequence: CASSRDWRAGETQYF.

J is TRBJ2-7 and V is TRBV5-6, with D unclear. V lost 0 bases and J 1 base, leaving 8 bases between the germline ends. There are 14 residues in the CDR3. Per the germline V gene, CDR1 is SGHDT and CDR2 is YYEEEE. DNA of the CDR3: TGTGCCAGCAGCTTGGGGCCGGGTTCCTACGAGCAGTACTTC. Amino acid sequence: CASSLGPGSYEQYF.

In its sample, this clone was seen once. The chain recombines TRBV9 with TRBJ1-1; D possibly corresponds to TRBD1 (6 bases). The V end was cut by 2 bases, the J end by 5 bases, with 10 bases between. Germline values: CDR1 SGDLS, CDR2 YYNGEE. CDR3 length equals 13 residues. DNA of the CDR3: TGTGCCAGCAGCGTTACAGGGAAAACTGAAGCTTTCTTT. This gives the protein CASSVTGKTEAFF.

This clone has just a few counts. This chain connects TRBV19 to TRBJ2-4; TRBD1 aligns across 9 bases. Germline-derived CDR1 and CDR2 are LNHDA and SQIVND (reference sequence). V gave up 3 bases and J gave up 8 bases; unmatched junction bases: 11. The CDR3 extends over 16 amino acids. The CDR3 loop reads CASSIHPGTGNDIQYF. CDR3 nucleotides: TGTGCCAGTAGTATCCATCCCGGGACAGGGAATGACATTCAGTACTTC.

The rearrangement links TRBV30 to TRBJ2-3, with unresolved D. The CDR3 loop spans 13 amino acids. V lost 4 bases and J lost 0, with 8 bases in between. The germline gives CDR1 GTSNPN, CDR2 SVGIG (reference sequence). The CDR3 region has the DNA TGTGCCTGGACAGGTACTAGCACAGATACGCAGTATTTT. It specifies CAWTGTSTDTQYF.

In DNA form, the CDR3 reads TGTGCCAGTAGTACCCGACAGGGGGCCTCTGGGGCCAACGTCCTGACTTTC. It is translated as CASSTRQGASGANVLTF. This chain uses TRBV19 with TRBJ2-6; 10 positions agree with TRBD1. Germline values: CDR1 LNHDA, CDR2 SQIVND (reference sequence). V gave up 4 bases and J gave up 0 bases; unmatched junction bases: 3. This CDR3 has 17 residues.